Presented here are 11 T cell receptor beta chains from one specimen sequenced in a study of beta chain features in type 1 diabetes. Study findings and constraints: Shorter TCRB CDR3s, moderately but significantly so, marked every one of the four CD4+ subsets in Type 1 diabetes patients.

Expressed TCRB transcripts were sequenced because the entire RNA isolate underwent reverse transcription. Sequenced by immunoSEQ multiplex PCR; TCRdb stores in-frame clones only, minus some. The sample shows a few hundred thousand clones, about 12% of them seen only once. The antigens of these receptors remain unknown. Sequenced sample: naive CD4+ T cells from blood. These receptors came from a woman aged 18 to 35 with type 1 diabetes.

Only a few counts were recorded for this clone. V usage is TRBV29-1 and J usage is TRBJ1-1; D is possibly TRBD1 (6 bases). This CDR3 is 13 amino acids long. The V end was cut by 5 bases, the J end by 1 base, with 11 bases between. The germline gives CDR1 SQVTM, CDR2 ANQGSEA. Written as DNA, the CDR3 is TGCAGCGTTCGAATGACAGGGAACACTGAAGCTTTCTTT. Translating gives CSVRMTGNTEAFF.

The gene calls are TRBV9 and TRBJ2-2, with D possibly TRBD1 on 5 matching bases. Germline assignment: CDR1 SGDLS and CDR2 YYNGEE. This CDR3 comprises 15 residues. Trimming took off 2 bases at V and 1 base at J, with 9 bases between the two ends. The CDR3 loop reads CASSVTTGNTGELFF. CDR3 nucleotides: TGTGCCAGCAGCGTCACCACAGGGAACACCGGGGAGCTGTTTTTT.

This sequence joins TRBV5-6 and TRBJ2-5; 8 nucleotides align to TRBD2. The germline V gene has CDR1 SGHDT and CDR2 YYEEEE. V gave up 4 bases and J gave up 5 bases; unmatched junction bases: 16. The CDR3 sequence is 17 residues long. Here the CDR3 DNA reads TGTGCCAGCAGCGTCACTAGCGGACCCCGCGGCGGGGAGACCCAGTACTTC. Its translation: CASSVTSGPRGGETQYF. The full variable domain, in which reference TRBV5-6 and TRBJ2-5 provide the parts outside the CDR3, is DAGVTQSPTHLIKTRGQQVTLRCSPKSGHDTVSWYQQALGQGPQFIFQYYEEEERQRGNFPDRFSGHQFPNYSSELNVNALLLGDSALYLCASSVTSGPRGGETQYFGPGTRLLVL.

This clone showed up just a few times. The chain's CDR3 is CASSGTSGSNEQFF. CDR3 nucleotide sequence: TGTGCCAGCAGCGGGACTAGCGGGAGCAATGAGCAGTTCTTC. This chain joins TRBV9 and TRBJ2-1, with 13 nucleotides matching TRBD2. Trimming cost V 3 bases and J 6 bases; bases outside gene matches: 0. This CDR3 region has 14 residues. Germline assignment: CDR1 SGDLS and CDR2 YYNGEE.

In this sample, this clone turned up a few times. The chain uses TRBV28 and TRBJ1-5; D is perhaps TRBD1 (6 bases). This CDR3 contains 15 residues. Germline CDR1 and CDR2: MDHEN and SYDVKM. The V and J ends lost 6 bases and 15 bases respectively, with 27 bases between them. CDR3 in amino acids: CASSPLPPGAARMHF. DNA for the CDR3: TGTGCCAGCAGCCCCCTTCCCCCAGGGGCTGCACGAATGCATTTT.

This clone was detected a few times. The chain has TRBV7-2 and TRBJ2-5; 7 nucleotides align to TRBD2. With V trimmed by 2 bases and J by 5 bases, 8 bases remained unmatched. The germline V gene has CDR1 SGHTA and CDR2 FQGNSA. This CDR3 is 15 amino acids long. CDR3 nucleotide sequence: TGTGCCAGCAGCTTAACTAGCGCGGTTGTGGAGACCCAGTACTTC. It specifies CASSLTSAVVETQYF. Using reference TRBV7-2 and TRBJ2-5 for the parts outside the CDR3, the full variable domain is GAGVSQSPSNKVTEKGKDVELRCDPISGHTALYWYRQSLGQGLEFLIYFQGNSAPDKSGLPSDRFSAERTGGSVSTLTIQRTQQEDSAVYLCASSLTSAVVETQYFGPGTRLLVL.

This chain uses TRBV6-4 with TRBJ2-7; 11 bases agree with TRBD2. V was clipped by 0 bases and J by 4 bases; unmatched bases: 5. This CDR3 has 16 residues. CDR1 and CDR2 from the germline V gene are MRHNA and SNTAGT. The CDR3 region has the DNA TGTGCCAGCAGTGACTCTGGGACTAGCGGATTGTACGAGCAGTACTTC. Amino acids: CASSDSGTSGLYEQYF.

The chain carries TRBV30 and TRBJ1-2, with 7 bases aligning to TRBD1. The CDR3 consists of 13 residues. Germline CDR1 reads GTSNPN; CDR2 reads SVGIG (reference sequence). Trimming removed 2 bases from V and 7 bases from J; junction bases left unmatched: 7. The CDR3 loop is CAWSLQGRGGYTF. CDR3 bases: TGTGCCTGGAGTCTACAGGGGAGAGGTGGCTACACCTTC.

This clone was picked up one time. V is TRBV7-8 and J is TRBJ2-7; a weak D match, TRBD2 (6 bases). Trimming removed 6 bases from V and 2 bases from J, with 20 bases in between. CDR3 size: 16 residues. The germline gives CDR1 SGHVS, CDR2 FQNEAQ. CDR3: CASSFRGRGAPYEQYF. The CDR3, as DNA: TGTGCCAGCAGTTTCCGCGGGCGGGGAGCGCCCTACGAGCAGTACTTC.

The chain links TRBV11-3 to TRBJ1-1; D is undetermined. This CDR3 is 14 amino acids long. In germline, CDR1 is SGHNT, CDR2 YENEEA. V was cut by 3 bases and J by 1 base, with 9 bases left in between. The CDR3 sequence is CASSFPPGNTEAFF. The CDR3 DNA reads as TGTGCCAGCAGCTTTCCCCCCGGGAACACTGAAGCTTTCTTT.

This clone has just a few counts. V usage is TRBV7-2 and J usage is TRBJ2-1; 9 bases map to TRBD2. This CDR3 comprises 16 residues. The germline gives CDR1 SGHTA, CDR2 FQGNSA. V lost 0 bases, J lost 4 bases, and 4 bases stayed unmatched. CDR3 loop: CASSLASGGQYNEQFF. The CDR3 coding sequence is TGTGCCAGCAGCTTAGCTAGCGGGGGCCAATACAATGAGCAGTTCTTC.